These 13 T cell receptor beta chains originate from one sample sequenced in a study of breast tumors, draining lymph nodes, adjacent tissues. Samples came from axillary lymph nodes draining the breast cancer. TCRdb passed the multiplex PCR reads through MiXCR, listing each CDR3 protein once. The sample carries tens of thousands of distinct CDR3 sequences, about 21% recorded once. Material for sequencing was axillary lymph node tissue. Source of these receptors: a female donor with breast cancer. Some clones in this sample may be carry-over from other donors' samples.

In this sample, this clonotype turned up many times. V and J are TRBV7-9 and TRBJ2-3; 8 bases map to TRBD1. CDR1 is SEHNR and CDR2 is FQNEAQ in the germline V gene (reference sequence). With V trimmed by 5 bases and J by 2 bases, 9 bases remained unmatched. The CDR3 totals 16 residues. CDR3: CASSPGQVDFTDTQYF. CDR3 sequence (DNA): TGTGCCAGCAGCCCGGGACAGGTAGACTTCACAGATACGCAGTATTTT.

This clonotype has a count of ten or more. The rearrangement links TRBV20-1 to TRBJ2-3; either TRBD1 or TRBD2 may supply D (5 bases each). Between the trimmed V and J ends, which lost 4 bases and 0 bases, there was a span of 11 bases. This CDR3 is built from 14 residues. Germline V gene data show CDR1 as DFQATT and CDR2 as SNEGSKA (reference sequence). CDR3 coding DNA: TGCAGTGCTATGAGAGGGGCCAGCACAGATACGCAGTATTTT. This translates into CSAMRGASTDTQYF.

For this clonotype: It may be a read error: a sequence one base away is much more abundant. The chain joins TRBV11-3 to TRBJ2-1; D tentatively reads TRBD1 or TRBD2 (5 bases each). Germline CDR1 SGHNT, CDR2 YENEEA. The CDR3 has 15 residues. CDR3 region: CASSLGFGEGDERFF. CDR3 DNA: TGTGCCAGCAGCTTAGGGTTCGGGGAAGGGGATGAGCGGTTCTTC.

This sequence joins TRBV9 and TRBJ2-7; 13 nucleotides align to TRBD2. The V gene's germline CDR1 is SGDLS and CDR2 YYNGEE. The junction had 8 bases not matched to a gene; V was cut back by 1 base and J by 4 bases. The CDR3 spans 17 residues. CDR3 residues: CASSVWLTSGRKYEQYF. The CDR3 coding sequence is TGTGCCAGCAGCGTATGGCTGACTAGCGGGAGGAAATACGAGCAGTACTTC.

This clonotype was detected ten times or more. This sequence joins TRBV12-3 or TRBV12-4 and TRBJ2-3, with D uncertain. The CDR3 sequence is 12 residues long. V lost 4 bases, J lost 8 bases, and 10 bases lay in between. As DNA, the CDR3 is TGTGCCAGCAGTTCGGGTTACGGTACGCAGTATTTT. This encodes CASSSGYGTQYF.

This clonotype was picked up many times. The CDR3: CASSPNLLAGGLYSYNEQFF. The CDR3 DNA follows: TGTGCCAGTAGCCCAAACCTACTAGCGGGAGGACTATACTCCTACAATGAGCAGTTCTTC. The rearrangement joins TRBV19 to TRBJ2-1; 12 bases are shared with TRBD2. The CDR3 runs to 20 residues. Germline assignment: CDR1 LNHDA and CDR2 SQIVND (reference sequence). Losses at the gene ends were 6 bases for V and 0 bases for J; bases not matched to a gene: 15.

In regard to this clonotype: A much bigger clone sits one base away, suggesting this may be a read error. The chain uses TRBV12-3 or TRBV12-4 and TRBJ2-5; possibly TRBD1 or TRBD2 for D (6 bases each). The V gene lost 6 bases and the J gene lost 6 bases, with 14 bases spanning the gap. The CDR3 totals 13 residues. The CDR3 DNA reads as TGTGCCAGCAGGTTTAAGGGGGGAAAGACCCAGTACTTC. Translation: CASRFKGGKTQYF.

This clonotype rates as medium-sized. The rearrangement joins TRBV7-8 to TRBJ2-7; 10 bases are a match to TRBD2. CDR1 SGHVS and CDR2 FQNEAQ come from the germline V gene. The CDR3 contains 14 residues. Unmatched junction bases numbered 5, after V lost 5 bases and J lost 4 bases. The CDR3: CASSTIAGGYEQYF. CDR3 coding DNA: TGTGCCAGCAGCACCATAGCGGGAGGATACGAGCAGTACTTC.

The chain has TRBV7-2 and TRBJ2-1, with D perhaps matching TRBD2 (6 bases). Trimming stripped 5 bases from V and 1 base from J, with 24 bases between. Germline CDR1 and CDR2: SGHTA and FQGNSA. This CDR3 region has 19 residues. CDR3 sequence (DNA): TGTGCCAGCAGCCCCCCCGGGATGGGAGGCGGGTTTTCCTACAATGAGCAGTTCTTC. Protein product: CASSPPGMGGGFSYNEQFF.

This clonotype was observed at least ten times. The chain joins TRBV9 to TRBJ2-2; unclear D gene. Germline CDR1 SGDLS, CDR2 YYNGEE. This CDR3 region has 13 residues. V lost 0 bases and J 6 bases, leaving 6 bases between the germline ends. The CDR3: CASSVGGSGELFF. The CDR3, as DNA: TGTGCCAGCAGCGTAGGTGGGTCCGGGGAGCTGTTTTTT.

This clonotype was detected many times. CDR3 residues: CASSEIGNQPQHF. DNA for the CDR3: TGTGCCAGCAGTGAAATCGGCAATCAGCCCCAGCATTTT. This chain connects TRBV2 to TRBJ1-5; no definite D call. The CDR3 spans 13 residues. The V end lost 2 bases, the J end lost 2 bases, and 4 bases lay between the germline ends. Germline V lookup: CDR1 SNHLY, CDR2 FYNNEI. Variable domain in full (rest from reference TRBV2 and TRBJ1-5): EPEVTQTPSHQVTQMGQEVILRCVPISNHLYFYWYRQILGQKVEFLVSFYNNEISEKSEIFDDQFSVERPDGSNFTLKIRSTKLEDSAMYFCASSEIGNQPQHFGDGTRLSIL.

In the case of this clonotype: This may arise from a read error, as a much more abundant clone is one base away. The rearrangement links TRBV20-1 to TRBJ2-1, with TRBD2 identical over 11 bases. Looked up from germline, CDR1 is DFQATT and CDR2 is SNEGSKA (reference sequence). This CDR3 has 15 residues. DNA for the CDR3: TGCGGTGCTAGGTCCACTAGCGGGGGTCCCAATGAGCAGTTCTTC. Translated, it gives CGARSTSGGPNEQFF.

This clonotype was detected many times. This chain's CDR3 is CSARRDSSEQYF. CDR3 sequence (DNA): TGCAGTGCTAGGAGGGATTCATCCGAGCAGTACTTC. The chain combines TRBV20-1 with TRBJ2-7, with D possibly TRBD2 on 5 matching bases. The CDR3 runs to 12 residues. V gave up 3 bases and J gave up 6 bases, with 12 bases separating them. Per the germline V gene, CDR1 is DFQATT and CDR2 is SNEGSKA (reference sequence).